What follows are 7 T cell receptor beta chains derived from one specimen sequenced in a study of control samples from healthy donors and cancer patients. This table comes from immunoSEQ multiplex PCR, and its TCRdb copy is limited to in-frame clones, with some not included. The sample has tens of thousands of clones; about 88% are singletons. Sequencing was done on a sample of blood. The receptors were sampled from a woman aged 50 to 60 in good health.

CDR3 residues: CASRRSTEAFF. DNA of the CDR3: TGTGCCAGCAGGCGAAGCACTGAAGCTTTCTTT. This chain joins TRBV5-5 and TRBJ1-1; D ambiguous. Trimming shortened V by 5 bases and J by 4 bases, and 6 bases separated the two germline ends. Germline assignment: CDR1 SGHKS and CDR2 YYEKEE (reference sequence). The length of the CDR3 is 11 residues.

This clone was counted between two and nine times. The chain joins TRBV6-6 to TRBJ2-2; TRBD1 matches at 7 bases. Germline V gives CDR1 MNHNY, CDR2 SVGAGI (reference sequence). The J segment lost 5 bases and the V segment lost 5 bases, leaving 8 bases of the junction unmatched. The CDR3 has 15 amino acids. The CDR3 DNA sequence: TGTGCCAGCAGTCTTTTGGGACAGCAGACCGGGGAGCTGTTTTTT. This translates into CASSLLGQQTGELFF.

The genes are TRBV30 and TRBJ1-4, with D possibly TRBD1 on 6 matching bases. The V and J ends lost 4 bases and 5 bases respectively, with 11 bases between them. Germline CDR1 reads GTSNPN; CDR2 reads SVGIG (reference sequence). This CDR3 contains 13 residues. Written as DNA, the CDR3 is TGTGCCTGGAAGGGACAAACAAATGAAAAACTGTTTTTT. It specifies CAWKGQTNEKLFF.

The rearrangement uses TRBV20-1 and TRBJ2-3; no clear D. Looked up from germline, CDR1 is DFQATT and CDR2 is SNEGSKA (reference sequence). Trimming took 1 base from V and 5 from J, leaving 4 bases between them. The CDR3 loop spans 11 amino acids. DNA of the CDR3: TGCAGTGCTAGAGTGGGAGATACGCAGTATTTT. Translated, it gives CSARVGDTQYF.

The chain couples TRBV28 to TRBJ2-7; 9 nucleotides match TRBD1. CDR1 MDHEN and CDR2 SYDVKM come from the germline V gene. With 3 bases clipped from V and 1 base from J, the junction kept 10 bases outside the gene matches. The CDR3 has 17 residues. The CDR3 bases are TGTGCCAGCAGTTTGGGGGACAGGGTTGCCCTGTCCTACGAGCAGTACTTC. It encodes CASSLGDRVALSYEQYF.

This clone has only a few counts. J is TRBJ1-1 and V is TRBV28; 7 nucleotides agree with TRBD1. There are 14 residues in the CDR3. Germline trimming cut 4 bases from V and 0 bases from J; bases unmatched to any gene: 2. The germline V gene has CDR1 MDHEN and CDR2 SYDVKM. The CDR3 region is CASSYDRVNTEAFF. The CDR3 nucleotides are TGTGCCAGCAGTTACGACAGGGTGAACACTGAAGCTTTCTTT.

The chain carries TRBV7-8 and TRBJ1-2, with 12 nucleotides matching TRBD1. V shed 3 bases, J shed 3 bases, and the junction held 11 bases outside the gene matches. Germline V gene sequence: CDR1 SGHVS, CDR2 FQNEAQ. The CDR3 spans 18 residues. CDR3 bases: TGTGCCAGCAGCTTCAGCCGGGACAGGGGGCTTTCTGACTATGGCTACACCTTC. Amino acid sequence: CASSFSRDRGLSDYGYTF.